One sample yielded the 26 T cell receptor beta chains listed below, sequenced in a study of T-cell memory formation after mild COVID-19. Via MiXCR, TCRdb re-called the 5' RACE reads, giving one row per CDR3 protein. Of about 290,000 distinct CDR3 sequences in the sample, approximately 19% were seen once. The sample was PBMCs or a T cell subset sorted from them (not recorded which). Source of these receptors: a man younger than 35 who had mild COVID-19 (a few samples of this study predate the infection). Cell type and time point are not known.

This clonotype was observed a single time. The chain has TRBV4-1 and TRBJ2-1; D gene uncertain. Trimming stripped 1 base from V and 4 bases from J, with 20 bases between. The germline CDR1 and CDR2 sequences are MGHRA and YSYEKL. This CDR3 is built from 18 residues. In nucleotides, the CDR3 is TGCGCCAGCAGCCAAGCCAGCACCCGTGGTGTTTCGTACAATGAGCAGTTCTTC. Translation gives CASSQASTRGVSYNEQFF.

The chain joins TRBV28 to TRBJ2-2; D is unresolved. Trimming took 5 bases from V and 7 from J, leaving 5 bases between them. Germline CDR1 reads MDHEN; CDR2 reads SYDVKM. The CDR3 runs 11 residues. The CDR3 sequence is CASSMYGELFF. The CDR3 bases are TGTGCCAGCAGTATGTACGGGGAGCTGTTTTTT.

This clonotype was observed a handful of times. The chain recombines TRBV11-2 with TRBJ2-3, with 12 bases fitting TRBD2. V shed 8 bases and J 1 base; nucleotides not matched to a gene: 10. Germline V gene data show CDR1 as SGHAT and CDR2 as FQNNGV. CDR3 length: 17 residues. The CDR3 protein is CASSKELAGGGTDTQYF. CDR3 nucleotide sequence: TGTGCCAGCTCCAAGGAACTAGCGGGGGGTGGCACAGATACGCAGTATTTT.

The chain uses TRBV6-2 or TRBV6-3 and TRBJ1-5; D is perhaps TRBD1 (5 bases). V was cut by 6 bases and J by 0 bases, with 12 bases left in between. Germline V lookup: CDR1 MNHEY, CDR2 SVGEGT. The length of the CDR3 is 15 residues. CDR3 bases: TGTGCCAGCAGGGGCCGGGGGAATAGCAATCAGCCCCAGCATTTT. It specifies CASRGRGNSNQPQHF.

This clonotype was seen a few times. The chain links TRBV5-1 to TRBJ2-1; 8 nucleotides match TRBD2. Unmatched junction bases numbered 6, after V lost 2 bases and J lost 5 bases. The CDR3 runs 15 residues. Germline values: CDR1 SGHRS, CDR2 YFSETQ. The CDR3 bases are TGCGCCAGCAGCTTCGGGGGGGCTGGCAACAATGAGCAGTTCTTC. Translating it yields CASSFGGAGNNEQFF.

Many counts were recorded for this clonotype. V is TRBV7-2 and J is TRBJ2-1; D unresolved. The germline CDR1 and CDR2 sequences are SGHTA and FQGNSA. The CDR3 is 18 residues long. The V and J ends lost 2 bases and 8 bases respectively, with 25 bases between them. The CDR3 spells CASSLNFIGGGSSHEQFF. The CDR3 region has the DNA TGTGCCAGCAGCTTAAATTTTATTGGTGGTGGAAGTAGTCATGAGCAGTTCTTC.

The chain employs TRBV7-9 and TRBJ2-3; TRBD2 agrees at 7 bases. In germline, CDR1 is SEHNR, CDR2 FQNEAQ (reference sequence). The V segment lost 4 bases and the J segment 7 bases; nucleotides outside the gene matches: 2. The CDR3 is made up of 12 amino acids. CDR3 bases: TGTGCCAGCAGCTGGGAGGGGTATACGCAGTATTTT. Residues: CASSWEGYTQYF.

This clonotype was detected only a few times. The chain combines TRBV20-1 with TRBJ1-1; weak D call: TRBD1 (6 bases). V was trimmed by 5 bases and J by 2 bases, leaving 9 bases between them. Germline-derived CDR1 and CDR2 are DFQATT and SNEGSKA (reference sequence). The CDR3 runs to 12 residues. CDR3: CSAQQGNTEAFF. The CDR3 region has the DNA TGCAGTGCTCAACAGGGTAACACTGAAGCTTTCTTT.

The CDR3 sequence is CASSLSRGQRTQYF. The CDR3 DNA follows: TGTGCCAGCAGTTTATCAAGGGGCCAAAGGACCCAGTACTTC. V and J are TRBV27 and TRBJ2-5, with a tentative D call TRBD1 (5 bases). The CDR3 contains 14 residues. V dropped 0 bases and J dropped 7 bases, with 12 bases sitting between them. Germline assignment: CDR1 MNHEY and CDR2 SMNVEV (reference sequence).

This clonotype was picked up a small number of times. The chain employs TRBV7-9 and TRBJ1-2; 8 bases align to TRBD1. Germline CDR1 and CDR2: SEHNR and FQNEAQ (reference sequence). V was pared by 4 bases and J by 0 bases, with 10 bases of the junction left unmatched. The CDR3 is 17 residues long. CDR3 loop: CASSSRQGLSSNYGYTF. The DNA for the CDR3 is TGTGCCAGCAGCTCTAGACAGGGGCTATCGTCTAACTATGGCTACACCTTC. Full variable domain (missing parts from reference TRBV7-9 and TRBJ1-2): DTGVSQNPRHKITKRGQNVTFRCDPISEHNRLYWYRQTLGQGPEFLTYFQNEAQLEKSRLLSDRFSAERPKGSFSTLEIQRTEQGDSAMYLCASSSRQGLSSNYGYTFGSGTRLTVV.

CDR3 in amino acids: CASSLDGLLHF. CDR3 nucleotide sequence: TGCGCCAGCAGCTTGGACGGACTCCTCCACTTT. The rearrangement links TRBV5-1 to TRBJ1-6; D not resolved. V was cut by 0 bases and J by 15 bases, with 7 bases left in between. The germline V gene has CDR1 SGHRS and CDR2 YFSETQ. The CDR3 length is 11 residues.

The table lists this clonotype with a few counts. The rearrangement links TRBV4-3 to TRBJ1-5; unclear D gene. Germline V gene sequence: CDR1 LGHNA, CDR2 YSLEER. This CDR3 contains 15 residues. Trimming removed 0 bases from V and 4 bases from J, with 10 bases in between. The DNA for the CDR3 is TGCGCCAGCAGCCAAGATATGGGCGAGAATCAGCCCCAGCATTTT. Translating it yields CASSQDMGENQPQHF.

The gene calls are TRBV11-2 and TRBJ2-7; D unclear. The length of the CDR3 is 15 residues. Germline CDR1 reads SGHAT; CDR2 reads FQNNGV. Trimming stripped 5 bases from V and 3 bases from J, with 17 bases between. The CDR3 spells CASSPSSGQYYEQYV. In DNA form, the CDR3 reads TGTGCCAGCAGCCCAAGCTCCGGGCAATACTACGAGCAGTACGTC.

This clonotype was found a few times. The CDR3 DNA sequence: TGTGCCAGCAGCTCTCTCCTAGCGGGGGAGCAGTTCTTC. It translates to CASSSLLAGEQFF. The chain carries TRBV7-3 and TRBJ2-1, with 9 bases that match TRBD2. J gave up 10 bases and V 4 bases, and 5 bases lay outside the gene matches. This CDR3 spans 13 amino acids. The V gene's germline CDR1 is SGHTA and CDR2 FQGTGA.

The rearrangement joins TRBV7-9 to TRBJ2-5; D is unresolved. Looked up from germline, CDR1 is SEHNR and CDR2 is FQNEAQ (reference sequence). This CDR3 contains 13 residues. The V and J ends lost 8 bases and 5 bases respectively, with 15 bases between them. CDR3: CASGSGFLETQYF. The DNA for the CDR3 is TGTGCCAGCGGGTCCGGCTTCCTCGAGACCCAGTACTTC.

This clonotype was found many times. The chain carries TRBV5-4 and TRBJ1-2, with D uncertain. Trimming removed 4 bases from V and 4 bases from J, with 11 bases in between. The germline V gene encodes CDR1 SGHNT and CDR2 YYREEE (reference sequence). CDR3 length: 13 amino acids. This CDR3 reads CASSAPSGYGYTF. The DNA for the CDR3 is TGTGCCAGCAGCGCTCCCAGCGGCTATGGCTACACCTTC.

This clonotype came up a few times. V and J are TRBV29-1 and TRBJ1-2; possible D gene TRBD1, 5 bases. V was trimmed by 4 bases and J by 4 bases, leaving 10 bases between them. The CDR3 totals 12 residues. Germline lookup yields CDR1 SQVTM and CDR2 ANQGSEA. The CDR3 protein is CSVVRGSYGYTF. The CDR3 DNA reads as TGCAGCGTTGTAAGGGGCTCCTATGGCTACACCTTC. Based on the CDR3 plus reference TRBV29-1 and TRBJ1-2, the full variable domain is SAVISQKPSRDICQRGTSLTIQCQVDSQVTMMFWYRQQPGQSLTLIATANQGSEATYESGFVIDKFPISRPNLTFSTLTVSNMSPEDSSIYLCSVVRGSYGYTFGSGTRLTVV.

This clonotype was seen repeatedly, ten times or more. The chain recombines TRBV24-1 with TRBJ2-1, with 8 bases lining up with TRBD1. Germline V CDR1 and CDR2: KGHDR, SFDVKD. This CDR3 contains 14 residues. J lost 8 bases, V lost 3 bases, and 5 bases had no gene match. The CDR3 loop reads CATSDPGTGDEQFF. The CDR3 region has the DNA TGTGCCACCAGTGATCCCGGGACAGGAGATGAGCAGTTCTTC.

The chain uses TRBV7-2 and TRBJ2-3; 12 bases fit TRBD2. V dropped 6 bases and J dropped 1; count of bases not matched to a gene: 11. This CDR3 spans 18 amino acids. Germline V gene data show CDR1 as SGHTA and CDR2 as FQGNSA. The DNA for the CDR3 is TGTGCCAGCAGGCAGGGACTAGCGGGCCTTGGGGGCACAGATACGCAGTATTTT. Protein product: CASRQGLAGLGGTDTQYF.

With regard to this clonotype: A read error may be the cause here, since a much bigger clone is one base away. The gene calls are TRBV7-2 and TRBJ2-1; D not certain. The CDR3 spans 12 residues. Germline CDR1 is SGHTA and CDR2 is FQGNSA. V was trimmed by 1 base and J by 6 bases, leaving 4 bases between them. DNA for the CDR3: TGTGCCAGCAGCTTAGGGTTCAATGAGCAGTTCTTC. It is translated as CASSLGFNEQFF.

The chain couples TRBV9 to TRBJ2-1; D unresolved. CDR1 is SGDLS, CDR2 YYNGEE, per germline. Between the trimmed V and J ends, which lost 0 bases and 10 bases, there was a span of 20 bases. The CDR3 consists of 16 residues. The CDR3 region is CASSVANRVGMGEQFF. The DNA of the CDR3 is TGTGCCAGCAGCGTAGCTAACAGAGTCGGAATGGGGGAGCAGTTCTTC.

V gene TRBV2 combines with J gene TRBJ2-5; 10 nucleotides agree with TRBD2. The J segment lost 1 base and the V segment lost 5 bases, leaving 4 bases of the junction unmatched. The CDR3 spans 15 residues. Germline V gene sequence: CDR1 SNHLY, CDR2 FYNNEI. The CDR3 region has the DNA TGTGCCAGCAGTCAAACTAGCGGGGTCCAAGAGACCCAGTACTTC. Encoded protein: CASSQTSGVQETQYF.

In this sample, this clonotype turned up a few times. V is TRBV12-3 or TRBV12-4 and J is TRBJ2-1; 9 nucleotides agree with TRBD2. J was trimmed by 8 bases and V by 6 bases; bases with no gene match: 5. The CDR3 length is 13 residues. CDR3 in DNA: TGTGCCAGCAGCGGACTAGCGAGGCATGAGCAGTTCTTC. Protein sequence: CASSGLARHEQFF.

The chain carries TRBV6-5 and TRBJ2-1; the D is unclear. V shed 4 bases and J shed 6 bases, with 7 bases lying between them. CDR3 length: 12 residues. Germline V gene lookup returns CDR1 MNHEY and CDR2 SVGAGI. CDR3 region: CASSSDTNEQFF. As DNA, the CDR3 is TGTGCCAGCAGTTCCGATACCAATGAGCAGTTCTTC.

The V gene is TRBV30, the J gene TRBJ2-2, with 13 nucleotides matching TRBD2. The CDR3 runs to 16 residues. The V gene's germline CDR1 is GTSNPN and CDR2 SVGIG (reference sequence). J was trimmed by 3 bases and V by 4 bases; bases with no gene match: 5. CDR3 amino acids: CAWTGLAGAYTGELFF. As DNA, the CDR3 is TGTGCCTGGACCGGACTAGCGGGGGCATACACCGGGGAGCTGTTTTTT. The full variable domain, rest sourced from reference TRBV30 and TRBJ2-2, is SQTIHQWPATLVQPVGSPLSLECTVEGTSNPNLYWYRQAAGRGLQLLFYSVGIGQISSEVPQNLSASRPQDRQFILSSKKLLLSDSGFYLCAWTGLAGAYTGELFFGEGSRLTVL.

This clonotype showed up just a few times. V usage is TRBV5-1 and J usage is TRBJ1-1; D gene unclear. V lost 1 base, J lost 5 bases, and 12 bases lay in between. This CDR3 is built from 14 residues. Looked up from germline, CDR1 is SGHRS and CDR2 is YFSETQ. CDR3 loop: CASSLNLVETEAFF. The CDR3 DNA follows: TGCGCCAGCAGCTTGAATTTGGTAGAGACTGAAGCTTTCTTT.